The rows below give T cell receptor beta chains drawn from one sample of a study of shared clonotypes between healthy human individuals. Data came from immunoSEQ multiplex PCR; TCRdb stores just in-frame clones and leaves some out. Among around 1,900,000 clones listed, around 93% were seen once. Sample: naive CD8+ T cells from PBMCs. The receptors stem from a man between 18 and 29 years old in good health. Some clones in this sample may be carry-over from other donors' samples. Both conserved end residues are part of each CDR3. Each record gives: D gene, J gene, clone size, V gene, CDR3 protein, CDR3 DNA. The D gene is left open where the match is weak. Not all rows give a size; the values are once, few, many and, for expanded clones, a class.

TRBD1 TRBJ1-4 - TRBV4-1 CASSPDYRDSEKLFF TGCGCCAGCAGCCCTGATTACCGGGACAGTGAAAAACTGTTTTTT
- TRBJ2-1 - TRBV10-3 CAISESTPEGWYNEQFF TGTGCCATCAGTGAGTCGACCCCTGAGGGGTGGTACAATGAGCAGTTCTTC
TRBD2 TRBJ2-7 - TRBV5-1 CASSGTRTSGREVFEQYF TGCGCCAGCAGCGGCACACGGACTAGCGGGAGGGAGGTATTTGAGCAGTACTTC
- TRBJ2-2 once TRBV29-1 CSARMNTGELFF TGCAGCGCTCGGATGAACACCGGGGAGCTGTTTTTT
- TRBJ1-2 - TRBV29-1 CSVMKGLGYTF TGCAGCGTTATGAAGGGACTTGGCTACACCTTC
TRBD1 TRBJ1-1 - TRBV28 CASSLIGTGAFF TGTGCCAGCAGTTTAATTGGGACAGGGGCTTTCTTT
- TRBJ1-2 - TRBV7-8 CASSLGSSGIHIYGYTF TGTGCCAGCAGCTTAGGATCGTCCGGAATCCATATCTATGGCTACACCTTC
- TRBJ1-1 - TRBV13 CASSSGLRREAFF TGTGCCAGCAGCTCCGGACTTCGGCGGGAAGCTTTCTTT
- TRBJ2-1 - TRBV14 CASSQDRGEEQFF TGTGCCAGCAGCCAAGATAGAGGCGAAGAGCAGTTCTTC
- TRBJ2-1 - TRBV7-8 CASSLVMGLYNEQFF TGTGCCAGCAGCTTAGTGATGGGACTCTACAATGAGCAGTTCTTC
- TRBJ2-3 - TRBV29-1 CSVVGGNADTQYF TGCAGCGTTGTTGGAGGGAATGCAGATACGCAGTATTTT
TRBD1 TRBJ1-3 - TRBV10-3 CAIQGQAQTPLGNTIYF TGTGCCATCCAAGGACAGGCACAGACCCCTCTTGGAAACACCATATATTTT
- TRBJ2-1 once TRBV19 CASSWAHYNEQFF TGTGCCAGTAGCTGGGCACATTACAATGAGCAGTTCTTC
- TRBJ2-5 - TRBV7-8 CASSLERSRMETQYF TGTGCCAGCAGCTTAGAACGGTCGCGGATGGAGACCCAGTACTTC
- TRBJ2-1 - TRBV27 CASSLDRISYNEQFF TGTGCCAGCAGTCTCGACAGAATCTCCTACAATGAGCAGTTCTTC
TRBD2 TRBJ2-7 - TRBV27 CASSPLGGSPYEQYF TGTGCCAGCAGTCCCCTTGGCGGGAGCCCCTACGAGCAGTACTTC
- TRBJ1-1 few TRBV2 CASRHSENTEAFF TGTGCCAGCAGGCACTCAGAGAACACTGAAGCTTTCTTT
TRBD1 TRBJ2-7 - TRBV25-1 CASVPGTGYPYEQYF TGTGCCAGCGTGCCCGGGACAGGCTATCCCTACGAGCAGTACTTC
TRBD1 TRBJ1-2 - TRBV25-1 CASMSSGGASDYGYTF TGTGCCAGCATGTCGTCAGGGGGAGCCTCCGACTATGGCTACACCTTC
TRBD2 TRBJ2-5 - TRBV27 CASSPRLAGRETQYF TGTGCCAGCAGTCCACGACTAGCGGGACGGGAGACCCAGTACTTC
TRBD2 TRBJ2-1 - TRBV9 CASSVRGTSGNEQFF TGTGCCAGCAGCGTACGAGGAACTAGCGGCAATGAGCAGTTCTTC
- TRBJ1-1 few TRBV27 CASSNTGLSTEAFF TGTGCCAGCAGTAATACAGGGTTGAGCACTGAAGCTTTCTTT
- TRBJ2-6 - TRBV27 CASSTFGFVGANVLTF TGTGCCAGCAGTACCTTTGGGTTTGTCGGGGCCAACGTCCTGACTTTC
TRBD2 TRBJ2-1 - TRBV2 CASSFTSGIYNEQFF TGTGCCAGCAGTTTTACTAGCGGGATATACAATGAGCAGTTCTTC
- TRBJ1-2 - TRBV30 CAWDGYTF TGTGCCTGGGATGGCTACACCTTC
- TRBJ2-6 - TRBV5-1 CASSLFSSGANVLTF TGCGCCAGCAGCTTGTTTAGCTCTGGGGCCAACGTCCTGACTTTC
TRBD2 TRBJ2-2 - TRBV19 CASSTRREKDTGELFF TGTGCCAGTAGCACGAGGCGGGAGAAGGACACCGGGGAGCTGTTTTTT
- TRBJ1-3 - TRBV28 CASSLPGTTGNTIYF TGTGCCAGCAGTCTCCCCGGGACTACTGGAAACACCATATATTTT
TRBD1 TRBJ2-6 - TRBV9 CASSDSTGAYSGANVLTF TGTGCCAGCAGCGATTCGACAGGGGCTTACTCTGGGGCCAACGTCCTGACTTTC
TRBD2 TRBJ2-3 once TRBV9 CASSVVGGGITDTQYF TGTGCCAGCAGCGTAGTGGGGGGAGGGATCACAGATACGCAGTATTTT
- TRBJ2-7 - TRBV7-2 CASSFKQGYSYEQYF TGTGCCAGCAGCTTCAAACAGGGATATTCCTACGAGCAGTACTTC
- TRBJ2-3 - TRBV7-6 CASSPQVGADTQYF TGTGCCAGCAGCCCGCAGGTCGGAGCAGATACGCAGTATTTT
- TRBJ2-7 - TRBV9 CASSAGAAGSSYEQYF TGTGCCAGCAGCGCAGGAGCAGCGGGTAGCTCCTACGAGCAGTACTTC
- TRBJ1-6 once TRBV30 CAWSVLWTANNSPLHF TGTGCCTGGAGTGTACTTTGGACAGCAAATAATTCACCCCTCCACTTT
- TRBJ2-7 - TRBV7-2 CASSFGTRGEQYF TGTGCCAGCAGCTTTGGGACCCGAGGCGAGCAGTACTTC
- TRBJ2-2 - TRBV27 CASSTGTGELFF TGTGCCAGCAGTACAGGAACCGGGGAGCTGTTTTTT
- TRBJ2-3 - TRBV5-6 CASGDTDTQYF TGTGCCAGCGGGGACACAGATACGCAGTATTTT
- TRBJ2-1 - TRBV27 CASSETGFSYNEQFF TGTGCCAGCAGTGAAACAGGATTCTCCTACAATGAGCAGTTCTTC
- TRBJ2-3 - TRBV7-9 CASSLVPTDTQYF TGTGCCAGCAGCTTGGTCCCGACAGATACGCAGTATTTT
TRBD2 TRBJ2-3 - TRBV4-2 CASSLAGGTDTQYF TGTGCCAGCAGCTTAGCGGGAGGCACAGATACGCAGTATTTT
- TRBJ1-2 - TRBV11-2 CASSSRQVKGLSYGYTF TGTGCCAGCAGCTCCAGACAGGTTAAGGGGTTGAGCTATGGCTACACCTTC
- TRBJ2-5 - TRBV7-8 CASSKGVLQETQYF TGTGCCAGCAGCAAAGGGGTCCTGCAAGAGACCCAGTACTTC
- TRBJ1-4 - TRBV4-1 CASSQVLNEKLFF TGCGCCAGCAGCCAAGTCTTAAATGAAAAACTGTTTTTT
- TRBJ2-3 - TRBV28 CASSGLRGEVWGTQYF TGTGCCAGCAGTGGACTCAGGGGTGAGGTATGGGGTACGCAGTATTTT
- TRBJ1-2 - TRBV5-1 CASSSSQVFYGYTF TGCGCCAGCAGCTCAAGTCAGGTATTCTATGGCTACACCTTC
TRBD2 TRBJ2-1 - TRBV11-1 CASSIRTSEWSYNEQFF TGTGCCAGCAGCATAAGGACTAGCGAATGGTCCTACAATGAGCAGTTCTTC
- TRBJ2-1 - TRBV11-2 CASSFDVSSYNEQFF TGTGCCAGCAGCTTTGACGTGAGCTCCTACAATGAGCAGTTCTTC
- TRBJ1-1 - TRBV7-9 CASSLVGTTEAFF TGTGCCAGCAGCTTAGTCGGTACTACTGAAGCTTTCTTT
- TRBJ2-3 - TRBV7-9 CASSLHYSGSTDTQYF TGTGCCAGCAGCTTGCACTATAGCGGCTCCACAGATACGCAGTATTTT
- TRBJ2-3 - TRBV5-6 CASSQGVTSTDTQYF TGTGCCAGCAGCCAGGGAGTTACTAGCACAGATACGCAGTATTTT
- TRBJ1-2 - TRBV27 CASRPIPGFNYGYTF TGTGCCAGCAGACCTATTCCGGGATTTAACTATGGCTACACCTTC
TRBD1 TRBJ1-1 - TRBV19 CASSIDGIGQEMFTEAFF TGTGCCAGTAGTATAGACGGTATAGGACAGGAGATGTTCACTGAAGCTTTCTTT
TRBD1 TRBJ2-6 - TRBV4-1 CASSLDRGRGANVLTF TGCGCCAGCAGCCTGGACAGGGGGCGTGGGGCCAACGTCCTGACTTTC
TRBD2 TRBJ2-5 - TRBV9 CASSAWTSRETQYF TGTGCCAGCAGCGCGTGGACTAGCAGAGAGACCCAGTACTTC
TRBD2 TRBJ2-1 - TRBV9 CASSSQGLAGGDEQFF TGTGCCAGCAGCTCCCAGGGACTAGCGGGAGGGGATGAGCAGTTCTTC
- TRBJ2-3 - TRBV7-9 CASSLVGGSTDTQYF TGTGCCAGCAGCTTAGTAGGCGGCAGCACAGATACGCAGTATTTT
- TRBJ2-5 - TRBV7-6 CASSLAAGLETQYF TGTGCCAGCAGCTTAGCAGCGGGTCTTGAGACCCAGTACTTC